This T cell receptor (beta chain) appears in the sequencing data of a study of blood T cell repertoires in COVID-19. On the study more broadly: T cells, B-cell-depleted T cells, or PBMCs provided the cDNA or gDNA that served as material.

Participants had their cohort set by participant-reported clinical history. Recovered Cohort 3 donors showed two negative PCRs, clearance, or symptom resolution. Trimming left V 0 bases short and J 0 bases short, with 15 bases between. Germline CDR1 reads MGHRA; CDR2 reads YSYEKL. The CDR3 length is 17 residues. This clone was recorded a few times. Methods used by the authors: Estimation of nucleated cell counts was performed using reference gene primer amplification. Sequencing was performed with immunoSEQ multiplex PCR; in TCRdb, only in-frame clones are kept and a portion is missing. V and J calls and clone size are given by that table; D and trimming were obtained from the DNA. The sample lists approximately 280,000 clones; about 85% were seen once.

The chain combines TRBV4-1 with TRBJ2-7; D gene ambiguous. The clonotype comes from a woman in her 50s who had recovered from COVID-19. Sequenced input: PBMCs or T cells enriched from blood (not recorded which). CDR3 protein: CASSQDFQQSYSYEQYF. Here the CDR3 DNA reads TGCGCCAGCAGCCAAGATTTTCAACAGAGCTACTCCTACGAGCAGTACTTC.